The T cell receptor beta chain under discussion was sequenced for a study of T-cell reconstitution after alpha-beta-depleted transplantation in children. Study-wide results and caveats: One year post-transplant, T-cell counts and diversity were largely derived from T cells produced anew. After transplant, high TCRbeta diversity at day 60 in some patients arose from surviving recipient T cells and thymic progenitors. By about two months after transplant, alpha-beta T cells reportedly arose from several hundred graft clones that had expanded.

The TCRbeta library was prepared with unique molecular identifiers. TCRdb passed the PCR reads through MiXCR, listing each CDR3 protein once. Altogether 600,000 or so distinct CDR3 sequences are present, roughly 23% being singletons, with the ten largest covering 11% to 15%. This clonotype was seen at least ten times. As yet, its antigen is unknown. V was cut by 6 bases and J by 0 bases, with 3 bases left in between. CDR3 length equals 11 residues. The source material was PBMCs, mostly from graft donor cells, sampled 360 days after TCRalphabeta/CD19-depleted stem cell transplant. The source is a boy under three years old who had a stem cell transplant for acute myeloid leukemia, so the T cells may come from the graft donor. The chain carries TRBV12-3 or TRBV12-4 and TRBJ2-7; no firm D call. The CDR3 sequence: CASSFSYEQYF. Here the CDR3 DNA reads TGTGCCAGCAGCTTCTCCTACGAGCAGTACTTC.